Presented here are 29 T cell receptor beta chains from one specimen sequenced in a study of shared T cell receptors in the human thymus. Generated by immunoSEQ multiplex PCR, the TCRdb table keeps only in-frame clones and is missing some. The table has 450,000 to 650,000 clones, about four fifths seen once. A further study also used this sample, focusing on human thymus T cells.

The specimen sequenced was thymocytes. These receptors all come from a boy under two years old with a congenital heart defect.

The chain couples TRBV4-1 to TRBJ2-1; TRBD2 aligns across 10 bases. Germline values: CDR1 MGHRA, CDR2 YSYEKL. The CDR3 totals 20 residues. V shed 0 bases, J shed 7 bases, and the junction held 18 bases outside the gene matches. CDR3 amino acids: CASSQERKRGAGAGGNEQFF. CDR3 in DNA: TGCGCCAGCAGCCAAGAAAGGAAAAGGGGTGCGGGAGCGGGAGGGAATGAGCAGTTCTTC.

V is TRBV4-3 and J is TRBJ1-1; TRBD1 matches 12 bases. The V and J ends lost 0 bases and 1 base, in that order; junction bases with no gene match: 3. Looked up from germline, CDR1 is LGHNA and CDR2 is YSLEER. The CDR3 totals 17 residues. The CDR3 reads CASSQDRDRGRNTEAFF. Here the CDR3 DNA reads TGCGCCAGCAGCCAAGATCGGGACAGGGGGCGGAACACTGAAGCTTTCTTT.

The rearrangement links TRBV19 to TRBJ1-5; TRBD1 is a possible D gene (6 bases). This CDR3 has 16 amino acids. Trimming pared 7 bases from V and 4 bases from J, leaving 20 bases between. Germline V gene lookup returns CDR1 LNHDA and CDR2 SQIVND (reference sequence). This chain's CDR3 is CASTVSTGTRNQPQHF. The DNA of the CDR3 is TGTGCCAGTACTGTCTCGACAGGCACCAGAAATCAGCCCCAGCATTTT.

In DNA, the CDR3 is TGTGCCAGCAGTGAAAGGCTGGCGGATCAGCCCCAGCATTTT. Residues: CASSERLADQPQHF. The chain has TRBV25-1 and TRBJ1-5; D gene uncertain. The V gene lost 2 bases and the J gene lost 5 bases, with 10 bases spanning the gap. The CDR3 spans 14 residues. Germline V gene lookup returns CDR1 MGHDK and CDR2 SYGVNS. Looking up the rest from reference TRBV25-1 and TRBJ1-5 gives the full variable domain: EADIYQTPRYLVIGTGKKITLECSQTMGHDKMYWYQQDPGMELHLIHYSYGVNSTEKGDLSSESTVSRIRTEHFPLTLESARPSHTSQYLCASSERLADQPQHFGDGTRLSIL.

J is TRBJ2-3 and V is TRBV7-2; D is possibly TRBD1 (6 bases). The CDR3 covers 14 residues. Deletions cut 5 bases from V and 1 base from J, with 10 bases between. Germline CDR1 and CDR2: SGHTA and FQGNSA. This CDR3 reads CASSDRTGTDTQYF. The CDR3 nucleotides are TGTGCCAGCAGCGATCGGACAGGCACAGATACGCAGTATTTT.

The chain employs TRBV27 and TRBJ1-1; a possible D gene is TRBD1 (6 bases). Trimming took 10 bases from V and 4 from J, leaving 19 bases between them. Germline V gene data show CDR1 as MNHEY and CDR2 as SMNVEV (reference sequence). The CDR3 consists of 14 residues. DNA for the CDR3: TGTGCCACCTCTCCAGCGGGGGCGGGCACTGAAGCTTTCTTT. As protein: CATSPAGAGTEAFF.

This rearrangement joins TRBV19 to TRBJ2-7, with D possibly matching TRBD2 (5 bases). CDR3 length: 13 residues. V was clipped by 7 bases and J by 3 bases, with 13 bases between them. Per the germline V gene, CDR1 is LNHDA and CDR2 is SQIVND (reference sequence). Here the CDR3 reads CASKWPSSYEQYF. Here the CDR3 DNA reads TGTGCCAGTAAATGGCCTAGCAGCTACGAGCAGTACTTC.

This clone appeared a few times. The V call is TRBV19, the J call TRBJ1-1; 7 positions agree with TRBD1. In germline, CDR1 is LNHDA, CDR2 SQIVND (reference sequence). The CDR3 runs to 16 residues. The V gene end was trimmed by 3 bases and the J gene end by 6 bases; junction bases not matched to a gene: 13. CDR3 in amino acids: CASSIATPQGRAEAFF. The CDR3 coding sequence is TGTGCCAGTAGTATTGCGACCCCACAGGGGAGAGCTGAAGCTTTCTTT.

The V call is TRBV6-5, the J call TRBJ2-6, with D unresolved. Germline V gives CDR1 MNHEY, CDR2 SVGAGI. This CDR3 has 15 amino acids. V lost 3 bases to trimming and J lost 0 bases, with 6 bases between them. Here the CDR3 DNA reads TGTGCCAGCAGTTATGTTCTCTCTGGGGCCAACGTCCTGACTTTC. It encodes CASSYVLSGANVLTF.

The CDR3 DNA follows: TGTGCCAGCTCACCCCCGCAGGGTGCAACTAATGAAAAACTGTTTTTT. Translating it yields CASSPPQGATNEKLFF. The rearrangement uses TRBV18 and TRBJ1-4, with a tentative D call TRBD1 (5 bases). The CDR3 runs to 16 residues. The V gene's germline CDR1 is KGHSH and CDR2 LQKENI. Deletions cut 3 bases from V and 0 bases from J, with 11 bases between.

The chain joins TRBV18 to TRBJ2-1; D uncertain. The V end was cut by 4 bases, the J end by 10 bases, with 26 bases between. CDR1 and CDR2 from the germline V gene are KGHSH and LQKENI. CDR3 size: 17 residues. CDR3 loop: CASSQRLPLNLYSEQFF. Written as DNA, the CDR3 is TGTGCCAGCTCACAGCGTTTACCTCTCAACTTATACTCCGAGCAGTTCTTC.

The J gene is TRBJ2-7, the V gene TRBV29-1; 11 nucleotides align to TRBD2. The germline V gene encodes CDR1 SQVTM and CDR2 ANQGSEA. The CDR3 has 13 amino acids. The ends lost 5 bases at V and 12 bases at J; junction bases unmatched: 12. CDR3 sequence (DNA): TGCAGCGTTCAGGGAAAGGGACTAGCGGACCGGTACTTC. Its translation: CSVQGKGLADRYF.

The count of this clone is one. The rearrangement links TRBV27 to TRBJ2-1; D ambiguous. The germline V gene encodes CDR1 MNHEY and CDR2 SMNVEV (reference sequence). The CDR3 consists of 14 residues. Trimming pared 1 base from V and 7 bases from J, leaving 11 bases between. The CDR3 nucleotides are TGTGCCAGCAGTTTATGGTACTCGCCGAATGAGCAGTTCTTC. Protein sequence: CASSLWYSPNEQFF.

V gene TRBV5-8 combines with J gene TRBJ2-2, with D maybe TRBD2 (6 bases). Germline lookup yields CDR1 SGHTS and CDR2 YDEGEE. This CDR3 has 16 residues. The V end was cut by 1 base, the J end by 1 base, with 11 bases between. CDR3 in DNA: TGTGCCAGCAGCTTGAAGCGGCGGGGGAACACCGGGGAGCTGTTTTTT. Translation: CASSLKRRGNTGELFF. Full variable domain (outside the CDR3, taken from reference TRBV5-8 and TRBJ2-2): EAGVTQSPTHLIKTRGQQATLRCSPISGHTSVYWYQQALGLGLQFLLWYDEGEERNRGNFPPRFSGRQFPNYSSELNVNALELEDSALYLCASSLKRRGNTGELFFGEGSRLTVL.

The V call is TRBV6-1, the J call TRBJ1-5, with D tentatively TRBD1 (5 bases). The V and J ends lost 1 base and 4 bases respectively, with 8 bases between them. The CDR3 runs 14 residues. Looked up from germline, CDR1 is MNHNS and CDR2 is SASEGT. CDR3 DNA: TGTGCCAGCAGTGAAGGACAGCCTAATCAGCCCCAGCATTTT. It specifies CASSEGQPNQPQHF.

CDR3 in DNA: TGCAGCGTTGAAAGGCCGGCGGGCTTCCCCTACAATGAGCAGTTCTTC. This sequence encodes CSVERPAGFPYNEQFF. This chain connects TRBV29-1 to TRBJ2-1, with D tentatively TRBD2 (5 bases). Trimming left V 2 bases short and J 2 bases short, with 16 bases between. Looked up from germline, CDR1 is SQVTM and CDR2 is ANQGSEA. The CDR3 is 16 residues long.

The rearrangement links TRBV25-1 to TRBJ1-1; possibly TRBD1 for D (6 bases). Germline lookup yields CDR1 MGHDK and CDR2 SYGVNS. Deletions cut 2 bases from V and 1 base from J, with 14 bases between. CDR3 length equals 16 residues. DNA of the CDR3: TGTGCCAGCAGTGAAATGGTGAAGACAGGGAACACTGAAGCTTTCTTT. This encodes CASSEMVKTGNTEAFF.

The chain is built from TRBV28 and TRBJ1-2; D not resolved. Germline lookup yields CDR1 MDHEN and CDR2 SYDVKM. The CDR3 consists of 15 residues. V was shortened by 7 bases and J by 4 bases, with 19 bases between the two germline ends. The CDR3 DNA sequence: TGTGCCAGCAACTCCCTCTTTAACGATCTCTATGGCTACACCTTC. This encodes CASNSLFNDLYGYTF.

The CDR3 nucleotides are TGTGCCAGAAGCTTGGCCCTGGGACAGGGGGCTCAGGAGCAGCCCCAGCATTTT. This sequence encodes CARSLALGQGAQEQPQHF. The chain links TRBV5-3 to TRBJ1-5; 12 bases fit TRBD1. TRBV5-3 carries the ORF label, with uncertain function. The CDR3 is 18 residues long. With 0 bases clipped from V and 7 bases from J, the junction kept 11 bases outside the gene matches.

This clone appeared once. This sequence joins TRBV14 and TRBJ2-7; 13 positions agree with TRBD2. Per the germline V gene, CDR1 is SGHDN and CDR2 is FVKESK. The V gene end was trimmed by 3 bases and the J gene end by 7 bases; junction bases not matched to a gene: 9. The CDR3 sequence is 16 residues long. CDR3 in DNA: TGTGCCAGCAGCCAGAGGATACTAGCGGGAGGGCGGGAGCAGTACTTC. It specifies CASSQRILAGGREQYF.

This clone was recorded once. The chain has TRBV7-8 and TRBJ1-3, with 7 bases that match TRBD1. The CDR3 is made up of 16 amino acids. After removal of 5 bases from V and 4 bases from J, the junction contained 11 bases not matched to a gene. CDR1 is SGHVS and CDR2 is FQNEAQ in the germline V gene. The CDR3 loop reads CASSRQTTGPGNTIYF. CDR3 nucleotide sequence: TGTGCCAGCAGCCGACAGACGACAGGGCCAGGAAACACCATATATTTT. The full variable domain, its missing parts supplied by reference TRBV7-8 and TRBJ1-3, is GAGVSQSPRYKVAKRGQDVALRCDPISGHVSLFWYQQALGQGPEFLTYFQNEAQLDKSGLPSDRFFAERPEGSVSTLKIQRTQQEDSAVYLCASSRQTTGPGNTIYFGEGSWLTVV.

The chain is built from TRBV4-2 and TRBJ2-1, with 7 bases identical to TRBD2. In germline, CDR1 is LGHNA, CDR2 YNFKEQ. V was pared by 1 base and J by 7 bases, with 4 bases of the junction left unmatched. The CDR3 extends over 14 amino acids. The CDR3, as DNA: TGTGCCAGCAGCCAAGGCGAGCGGGAAAATGAGCAGTTCTTC. Translating gives CASSQGERENEQFF.

The chain employs TRBV6-5 and TRBJ2-3, with 8 positions matching TRBD2. Germline V gene sequence: CDR1 MNHEY, CDR2 SVGAGI. V dropped 1 base and J dropped 4; count of bases not matched to a gene: 4. CDR3 size: 15 residues. The CDR3 DNA is TGTGCCAGCAGTTACTGGGGACTAGTTCCAGATACGCAGTATTTT. It translates to CASSYWGLVPDTQYF.

The CDR3 spells CASSGVGRETQYF. CDR3 bases: TGTGCCAGCAGTGGGGTGGGGAGAGAGACCCAGTACTTC. The rearrangement uses TRBV27 and TRBJ2-5; D perhaps matches TRBD2 (5 bases). This CDR3 has 13 amino acids. V lost 5 bases to trimming and J lost 4 bases, with 11 bases between them. Germline values: CDR1 MNHEY, CDR2 SMNVEV (reference sequence).

The rearrangement links TRBV28 to TRBJ1-5; D is possibly TRBD1 (5 bases). CDR1 is MDHEN, CDR2 SYDVKM, per germline. V dropped 8 bases and J dropped 5 bases, with 16 bases sitting between them. This CDR3 spans 14 amino acids. This CDR3 is CASRRGKGYQPQHF. Here the CDR3 DNA reads TGTGCCAGCCGCCGGGGGAAGGGGTATCAGCCCCAGCATTTT.

In DNA form, the CDR3 reads TGTGCCAGCAGTTTATTGGTACTATACTCCTACGAGCAGTACTTC. Encoded protein: CASSLLVLYSYEQYF. The V call is TRBV28, the J call TRBJ2-7; D gene uncertain. The V gene lost 1 base and the J gene lost 0 bases, with 10 bases spanning the gap. Germline V CDR1 and CDR2: MDHEN, SYDVKM. This CDR3 has 15 residues.

The V call is TRBV4-3, the J call TRBJ1-1; 11 nucleotides match TRBD1. Looked up from germline, CDR1 is LGHNA and CDR2 is YSLEER. Trimming took 0 bases from V and 1 from J; bases not matched to a gene: 7. The CDR3 loop spans 18 amino acids. In DNA, the CDR3 is TGCGCCAGCAGCCAAGACGGGGGACAGGGGGATTCGAACACTGAAGCTTTCTTT. Translating it yields CASSQDGGQGDSNTEAFF.

This chain joins TRBV30 and TRBJ2-3; the D gene is possibly TRBD2 (6 bases). The CDR3 spans 15 residues. Trimming left V 4 bases short and J 6 bases short, with 20 bases between. The germline V gene encodes CDR1 GTSNPN and CDR2 SVGIG (reference sequence). The CDR3 coding sequence is TGTGCCTGGACCAGAACCGGGGCGGAGGGGGATACGCAGTATTTT. This encodes CAWTRTGAEGDTQYF.

In nucleotides, the CDR3 is TGTGCCAGCAGCTTTACTAGCGGGAGGTGGGTCAATGAGCAGTTCTTC. Translation: CASSFTSGRWVNEQFF. The V gene is TRBV13, the J gene TRBJ2-1, with 12 bases that match TRBD2. The CDR3 is 16 residues long. The V gene's germline CDR1 is PRHDT and CDR2 FYEKMQ (reference sequence). After removal of 3 bases from V and 6 bases from J, the junction contained 6 bases not matched to a gene.